These 18 T cell receptor beta chains share one sample of origin, sequenced in a study of cytomegalovirus exposure and HLA in healthy donors. A multiplex PCR was run with 60 Vbeta primers and 13 Jbeta primers. The assay was immunoSEQ multiplex PCR, and TCRdb's table has in-frame clones only and misses some. This sample has about 140,000 clones, with over 75% found just once. Sequences were obtained from PBMCs. All receptors come from a woman in her fifties or sixties in good health and CMV-seropositive.

This clone turned up a few times. The chain is built from TRBV6-6 and TRBJ1-1; D is unclear. The CDR3 spans 13 residues. Per germline, CDR1 MNHNY and CDR2 SVGAGI (reference sequence). Deletions cut 7 bases from V and 5 bases from J, with 14 bases between. CDR3 residues: CASTHGGRTEAFF. CDR3 nucleotides: TGTGCCAGCACCCACGGAGGGAGGACTGAAGCTTTCTTT.

The chain is built from TRBV28 and TRBJ1-4; D is ambiguous. The germline V and J ends were trimmed by 5 bases and 0 bases, with 16 bases remaining between them. Germline V gene sequence: CDR1 MDHEN, CDR2 SYDVKM. The length of the CDR3 is 17 residues. As DNA, the CDR3 is TGTGCCAGCAGTGGCGCCGTAACACTAACAACTAATGAAAAACTGTTTTTT. It translates to CASSGAVTLTTNEKLFF.

CDR3 bases: TGCGCCAGCAGCCACGACAGGGGTGATGGCTACACCTTC. Translating it yields CASSHDRGDGYTF. The rearrangement links TRBV4-1 to TRBJ1-2, with 8 nucleotides matching TRBD1. The CDR3 consists of 13 residues. Germline CDR1 and CDR2: MGHRA and YSYEKL. J gave up 6 bases and V 3 bases, and 3 bases lay outside the gene matches.

V usage is TRBV15 and J usage is TRBJ1-4; D may be TRBD1 (5 bases). Germline CDR1 reads LNHNV; CDR2 reads YYDKDF (reference sequence). The CDR3 loop spans 13 amino acids. V shed 0 bases and J shed 8 bases, with 7 bases lying between them. The CDR3 coding sequence is TGTGCCACCAGCAGAGATGCAGGGGAAAAACTGTTTTTT. This translates into CATSRDAGEKLFF.

Points on this clone: Other DNA variants within this sample encode the same CDR3. This sequence joins TRBV5-1 and TRBJ2-7, with D perhaps TRBD2 (5 bases). CDR1 SGHRS and CDR2 YFSETQ come from the germline V gene. This CDR3 contains 13 residues. The V gene lost 4 bases and the J gene lost 3 bases, with 11 bases spanning the gap. CDR3 sequence reads: CASSLGGGYEQYF. The CDR3 DNA reads as TGCGCCAGCAGCCTAGGAGGAGGCTACGAGCAGTACTTC. Full variable domain (missing parts from reference TRBV5-1 and TRBJ2-7): KAGVTQTPRYLIKTRGQQVTLSCSPISGHRSVSWYQQTPGQGLQFLFEYFSETQRNKGNFPGRFSGRQFSNSRSEMNVSTLELGDSALYLCASSLGGGYEQYFGPGTRLTVT.

In this sample, this clone turned up a few times. The J gene is TRBJ2-3, the V gene TRBV9, with unresolved D. Looked up from germline, CDR1 is SGDLS and CDR2 is YYNGEE. The CDR3 sequence is 14 residues long. Trimming shortened V by 2 bases and J by 5 bases, and 12 bases separated the two germline ends. Here the CDR3 reads CASSVSYSRDTQYF. CDR3 nucleotides: TGTGCCAGCAGCGTGTCCTATTCGAGAGATACGCAGTATTTT.

The genes are TRBV29-1 and TRBJ2-1, with a possible D match to TRBD1 (6 bases). CDR3 length: 13 amino acids. Looked up from germline, CDR1 is SQVTM and CDR2 is ANQGSEA. Trimming stripped 0 bases from V and 9 bases from J, with 12 bases between. The CDR3 sequence: CSVEDAGAREQFF. For the CDR3, the DNA is TGCAGCGTTGAAGATGCAGGGGCGCGTGAGCAGTTCTTC.

The V gene is TRBV6-5, the J gene TRBJ1-1, with TRBD1 matching over 9 bases. The CDR3 is made up of 14 amino acids. Germline assignment: CDR1 MNHEY and CDR2 SVGAGI. V shed 6 bases, J shed 7 bases, and the junction held 9 bases outside the gene matches. The CDR3 reads CASRGTGGYVEAFF. The CDR3 region has the DNA TGTGCCAGCAGAGGAACAGGGGGCTACGTTGAAGCTTTCTTT.

The J gene is TRBJ2-3, the V gene TRBV19, with D perhaps TRBD2 (6 bases). V was cut by 5 bases and J by 2 bases, with 14 bases left in between. This CDR3 contains 15 residues. The germline gives CDR1 LNHDA, CDR2 SQIVND (reference sequence). This chain's CDR3 is CASSQLASITDTQYF. In DNA, the CDR3 is TGTGCCAGTAGTCAGCTAGCGTCGATCACAGATACGCAGTATTTT.

The chain joins TRBV19 to TRBJ2-7; D might be TRBD1 (5 bases). V lost 3 bases to trimming and J lost 4 bases, with 13 bases between them. In germline, CDR1 is LNHDA, CDR2 SQIVND (reference sequence). The CDR3 is 14 amino acids. CDR3 residues: CASSMKGILYEQYF. CDR3 in DNA: TGTGCCAGTAGTATGAAGGGGATTCTATACGAGCAGTACTTC. The entire variable domain, with the rest obtained from reference TRBV19 and TRBJ2-7, is as follows: DGGITQSPKYLFRKEGQNVTLSCEQNLNHDAMYWYRQDPGQGLRLIYYSQIVNDFQKGDIAEGYSVSREKKESFPLTVTSAQKNPTAFYLCASSMKGILYEQYFGPGTRLTVT.

The gene calls are TRBV2 and TRBJ1-4; TRBD1 is a possible D gene (5 bases). The V and J ends lost 2 bases and 0 bases respectively, with 22 bases between them. This CDR3 has 20 amino acids. Germline assignment: CDR1 SNHLY and CDR2 FYNNEI. In DNA form, the CDR3 reads TGTGCCAGCAGTGAATTGGCAGGGATAGAACCTGACGCAACTAATGAAAAACTGTTTTTT. This sequence encodes CASSELAGIEPDATNEKLFF.

V gene TRBV12-5 combines with J gene TRBJ2-7; perhaps TRBD2 as D (5 bases). CDR3 size: 16 residues. Trimming took 0 bases from V and 3 from J, leaving 15 bases between them. CDR1 and CDR2 from the germline V gene are LGHNT and FRNRAP. CDR3 region: CASGLVLGQSNYEQYF. Written as DNA, the CDR3 is TGTGCTAGTGGTTTGGTACTAGGTCAGTCAAACTACGAGCAGTACTTC.

The chain recombines TRBV30 with TRBJ1-5; D is possibly TRBD1 (6 bases). Germline CDR1 is GTSNPN and CDR2 is SVGIG (reference sequence). This CDR3 spans 15 amino acids. V dropped 0 bases and J dropped 3 bases, with 12 bases sitting between them. The CDR3, as DNA: TGTGCCTGGAGTGTGAGTAGGGACAACAATCAGCCCCAGCATTTT. This encodes CAWSVSRDNNQPQHF.

The V call is TRBV18, the J call TRBJ1-6, with D tentatively TRBD1 (5 bases). The germline V gene encodes CDR1 KGHSH and CDR2 LQKENI. There are 16 residues in the CDR3. Between the trimmed V and J ends, which lost 3 bases and 5 bases, there was a span of 14 bases. The CDR3 DNA is TGTGCCAGCTCACCGATTTTGGGGGAGGATAATTCACCCCTCCACTTT. It yields the protein CASSPILGEDNSPLHF.

V usage is TRBV28 and J usage is TRBJ2-1, with a possible D match to TRBD2 (7 bases). CDR3 size: 14 residues. Per the germline V gene, CDR1 is MDHEN and CDR2 is SYDVKM. Trimming removed 11 bases from V and 8 bases from J, with 22 bases in between. CDR3 sequence (DNA): TGTGCCTCCAAATTAGGGGGGGCCCTGGATGAGCAGTTCTTC. Protein product: CASKLGGALDEQFF. The whole variable domain, filled in from reference TRBV28 and TRBJ2-1, reads DVKVTQSSRYLVKRTGEKVFLECVQDMDHENMFWYRQDPGLGLRLIYFSYDVKMKEKGDIPEGYSVSREKKERFSLILESASTNQTSMYLCASKLGGALDEQFFGPGTRLTVL.

The table lists this clone with many counts. The chain employs TRBV4-1 and TRBJ1-3, with TRBD1 identical over 7 bases. CDR3 length: 16 residues. Germline V lookup: CDR1 MGHRA, CDR2 YSYEKL. V was pared by 1 base and J by 2 bases, with 5 bases of the junction left unmatched. CDR3: CASSQVGTGAGNTIYF. CDR3 in DNA: TGCGCCAGCAGCCAAGTAGGTACAGGGGCTGGAAACACCATATATTTT.

The chain recombines TRBV28 with TRBJ1-2, with 8 bases aligning to TRBD1. Germline trimming cut 4 bases from V and 4 bases from J; bases unmatched to any gene: 5. This CDR3 has 14 amino acids. Germline-derived CDR1 and CDR2 are MDHEN and SYDVKM. The CDR3 sequence is CASSSGQGVYGYTF. The CDR3 DNA follows: TGTGCCAGCAGTTCAGGACAGGGAGTCTATGGCTACACCTTC.

The rearrangement links TRBV5-1 to TRBJ1-5; 7 bases align to TRBD1. J gave up 2 bases and V 2 bases, and 4 bases lay outside the gene matches. Looked up from germline, CDR1 is SGHRS and CDR2 is YFSETQ. The CDR3 is 15 residues long. The CDR3 coding sequence is TGCGCCAGCAGCTTAACAGGGGAGGGCAATCAGCCCCAGCATTTT. This translates into CASSLTGEGNQPQHF.